The sequence of this T cell receptor (beta chain) was determined in a study of blood T cell repertoires in COVID-19. Clones were read by immunoSEQ multiplex PCR, and TCRdb kept only the in-frame ones, dropping some. This sample has roughly 190,000 clones, with 84% found just once. Participant-given clinical history determined each cohort assignment. What was sequenced was PBMCs or T cells enriched from blood (not recorded which). The source is a woman younger than 45 who had been exposed to COVID-19.

The DNA for the CDR3 is TGTGCCAGCAGCACCCACTCCGGGACAGATAACTATGGCTACACCTTC. It translates to CASSTHSGTDNYGYTF. This chain uses TRBV9 with TRBJ1-2; 7 nucleotides align to TRBD1. Germline trimming cut 4 bases from V and 1 base from J; bases unmatched to any gene: 10. The CDR3 sequence is 16 residues long. In germline, CDR1 is SGDLS, CDR2 YYNGEE.